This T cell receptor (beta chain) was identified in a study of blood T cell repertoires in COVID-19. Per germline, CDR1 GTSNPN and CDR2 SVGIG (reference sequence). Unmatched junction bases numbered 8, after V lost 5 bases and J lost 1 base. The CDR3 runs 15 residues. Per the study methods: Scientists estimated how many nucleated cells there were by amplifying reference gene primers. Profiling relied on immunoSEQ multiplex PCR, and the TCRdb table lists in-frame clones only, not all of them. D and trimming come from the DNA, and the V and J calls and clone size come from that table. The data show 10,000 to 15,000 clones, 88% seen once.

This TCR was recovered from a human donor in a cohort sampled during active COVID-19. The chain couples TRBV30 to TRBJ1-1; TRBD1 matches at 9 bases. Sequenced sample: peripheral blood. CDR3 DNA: TGTGCCTGGGTCCCAAAGACAGGGGGGAACACTGAAGCTTTCTTT. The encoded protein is CAWVPKTGGNTEAFF.